This record looks at one T cell receptor beta chain sequence and its context. In the authors' workflow: The assay estimated nucleated cells by amplifying reference gene primers. Assay: immunoSEQ multiplex PCR; the TCRdb copy retains only in-frame clones and omits some. That table supplies the V and J calls and clone size; D and trimming were determined from the DNA. The sample lists tens of thousands of clones, roughly 83% occurring once. The data stem from a study of blood T cell repertoires in COVID-19. In the study overall: Samples of COVID-19 (acute and convalescent) were obtained from the United States, Italy and Spain.

The germline V gene has CDR1 MNHNY and CDR2 SVGAGI (reference sequence). This CDR3 is built from 14 residues. V was trimmed by 2 bases and J by 3 bases, leaving 11 bases between them. The genes are TRBV6-6 and TRBJ2-7; D is unclear. This clonotype was sampled from a human donor in a cohort sampled during active COVID-19. Material: peripheral blood. In DNA form, the CDR3 reads TGTGCCAGCAGTTACGGCGGCGGTTACTACGAGCAGTACTTC. This translates into CASSYGGGYYEQYF.